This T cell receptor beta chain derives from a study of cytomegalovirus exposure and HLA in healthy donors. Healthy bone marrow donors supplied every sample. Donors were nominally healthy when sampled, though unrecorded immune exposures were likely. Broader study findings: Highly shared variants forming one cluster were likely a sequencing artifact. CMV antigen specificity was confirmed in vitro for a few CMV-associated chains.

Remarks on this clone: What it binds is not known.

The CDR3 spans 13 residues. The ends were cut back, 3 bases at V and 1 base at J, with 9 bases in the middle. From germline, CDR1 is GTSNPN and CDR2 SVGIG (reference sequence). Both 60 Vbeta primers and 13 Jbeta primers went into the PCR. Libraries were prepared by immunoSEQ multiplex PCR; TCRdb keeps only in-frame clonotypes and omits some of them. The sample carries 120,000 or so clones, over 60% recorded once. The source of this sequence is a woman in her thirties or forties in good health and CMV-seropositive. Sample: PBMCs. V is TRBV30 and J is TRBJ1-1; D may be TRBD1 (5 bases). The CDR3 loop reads CAWRYGQNTEAFF. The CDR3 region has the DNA TGTGCCTGGAGATACGGACAGAACACTGAAGCTTTCTTT.